This T cell receptor (beta chain) was recovered during a study of shared clonotypes between healthy human individuals. This clone was recorded a few times. What it binds is not known. CD45RO-negative, CCR7-selected cells formed the naive CD8 fraction, which excluded terminally differentiated effector memory CD45RA+ cells. Study findings and constraints: Generation probabilities were higher for clonotypes shared across all four sorted-subset donors than for unshared ones.

Sorted-subset replicate PCRs used about 200 ng DNA, about 30,000 T cell genomes. Method: immunoSEQ multiplex PCR; TCRdb's copy keeps in-frame clones and lacks some. The sample shows about 600,000 clones, just under 97% of them seen only once. The sequencing sample was made of naive CD8+ T cells sorted from blood. This receptor was obtained from a woman aged 30 to 39 in good health.

CDR3: CASSMRPISGNTIYF. The CDR3 DNA reads TGTGCCAGTAGTATGCGACCGATCTCTGGAAACACCATATATTTT. The chain uses TRBV19 and TRBJ1-3; D gene unclear. Trimming removed 3 bases from V and 0 bases from J, with 9 bases in between. Germline V lookup: CDR1 LNHDA, CDR2 SQIVND (reference sequence). CDR3 length: 15 residues.